The source of this T cell receptor beta chain is a study of identifying expanded T cells in peripheral blood (dated by TCRdb to the late 2010s). Study-wide context: Separate aliquots of the same genomic DNA pool were sequenced to produce technical replicates, and four replicates were compared in pairs.

Worth noting for this clone: The target of this receptor is not known. One base away there is no much larger clone; base qualities are not given.

The immunoSEQ Assay, which relies on bias-controlled multiplex PCR amplification of genomic DNA, was used to profile TCRbeta CDR3 regions. In the original analysis: To quantify the absolute abundance of each unique TCRbeta CDR3 region, the sequences were collapsed and filtered. Two models were used to test differential abundance: a binomial model (Fisher-equivalent) and a beta-binomial model that adds time-dependent variance fitted from healthy donors. Clones with fewer than 5 combined templates were excluded, and clones with Benjamini-Hochberg FDR below 0.01 were called differentially abundant. The form v = (b*log(k)+a)^2 was used to model beta-binomial variance as a function of total template count across the two samples. Here the immuneACCESS table is served through TCRdb, limited to in-frame sequences with V and J called. Missing clones are a known gap in these copies; in checked studies unresolved V genes cover under half, and the rest lacks a known reason. The DNA gave D and trimming, while V, J and clone size come from that table. The sample records about 100,000 clones, around 87% of which are singletons. Approximately 5.6% of the sample is taken by the ten largest.

During the collection period, no immune events, such as infections, were documented for the healthy donors. Blood repertoires from healthy donors were used as a training cohort for calibrating time-dependent variance in a beta-binomial model of differential abundance of T-cell clones. There were some ten healthy donors in the training cohort, of whom 3 were female and 7 were male. An age range of about 29 to 65 years, with an average of roughly 45 years, was recorded for the donors. Obtained from a commercial supplier, whole blood was collected from each healthy donor at three time points set about two weeks apart. For immunosequencing, genomic DNA was extracted from unsorted whole blood. The germline V gene sets CDR1 to SGHTA and CDR2 to FQGNSA. Germline trimming: 5 bases from V, 5 bases from J; junction bases outside gene matches: 3. The CDR3 covers 14 residues, taking in both the cysteine and the phenylalanine. Only the CDR3 DNA is retained, 42 bases long and in frame from the first base.

Results the study describes overall, beyond this receptor: In all healthy donors, the variance in clone template counts between samples taken roughly 14 days apart rose significantly as total template count increased. The beta-binomial model significantly reduced the number of clones called differentially abundant and the false-positive rate across all healthy-donor time intervals. Between technical replicates the binomial model flagged about 1.2 differentially abundant clones, whereas over roughly two weeks the binomial model flagged about 16.4 and over roughly 4 weeks about 19. The authors expected that biological variance in healthy repertoires might rise further over much longer intervals, such as months to years.

The receptor's source is a person aged 18-70 years in good health. The V and J genes are TRBV7-2 and TRBJ1-1, and TRBD1 matches 12 of the central bases. The sample was blood. The nucleotide sequence is given as TGTGCCAGCAGCCGGGACAGGGGGCGGACTGAAGCTTTCTTT. Its protein is CASSRDRGRTEAFF.